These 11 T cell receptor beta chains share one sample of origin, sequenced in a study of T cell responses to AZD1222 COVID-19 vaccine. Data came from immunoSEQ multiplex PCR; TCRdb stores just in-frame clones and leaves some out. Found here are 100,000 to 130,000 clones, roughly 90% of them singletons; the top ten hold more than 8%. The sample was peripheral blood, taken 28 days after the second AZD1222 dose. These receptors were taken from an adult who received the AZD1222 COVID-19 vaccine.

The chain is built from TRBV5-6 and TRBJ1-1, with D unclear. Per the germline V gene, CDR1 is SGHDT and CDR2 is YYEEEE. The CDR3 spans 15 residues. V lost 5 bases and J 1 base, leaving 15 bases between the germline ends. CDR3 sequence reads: CASRLRFTQNTEAFF. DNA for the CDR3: TGTGCCAGCAGACTTAGATTTACCCAGAACACTGAAGCTTTCTTT. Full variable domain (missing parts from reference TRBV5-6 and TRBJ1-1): DAGVTQSPTHLIKTRGQQVTLRCSPKSGHDTVSWYQQALGQGPQFIFQYYEEEERQRGNFPDRFSGHQFPNYSSELNVNALLLGDSALYLCASRLRFTQNTEAFFGQGTRLTVV.

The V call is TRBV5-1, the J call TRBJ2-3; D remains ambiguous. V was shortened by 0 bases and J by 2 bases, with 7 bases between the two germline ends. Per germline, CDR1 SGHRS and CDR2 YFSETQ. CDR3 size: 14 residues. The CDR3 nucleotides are TGCGCCAGCAGCTTGGCGGCCGTCACAGATACGCAGTATTTT. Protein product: CASSLAAVTDTQYF.

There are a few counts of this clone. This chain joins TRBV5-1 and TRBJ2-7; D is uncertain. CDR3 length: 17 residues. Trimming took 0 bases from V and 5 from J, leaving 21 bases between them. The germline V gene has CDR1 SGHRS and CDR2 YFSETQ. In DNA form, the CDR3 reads TGCGCCAGCAGCTTGGGGGGTACAAGGAGCACAAGCCACGAGCAGTACTTC. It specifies CASSLGGTRSTSHEQYF.

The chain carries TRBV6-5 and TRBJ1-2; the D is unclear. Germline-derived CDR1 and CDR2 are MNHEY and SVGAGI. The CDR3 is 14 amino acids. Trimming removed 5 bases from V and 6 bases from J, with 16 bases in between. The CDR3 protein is CASSRDTDVNGYTF. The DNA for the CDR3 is TGTGCCAGCAGTCGCGACACGGACGTAAATGGCTACACCTTC.

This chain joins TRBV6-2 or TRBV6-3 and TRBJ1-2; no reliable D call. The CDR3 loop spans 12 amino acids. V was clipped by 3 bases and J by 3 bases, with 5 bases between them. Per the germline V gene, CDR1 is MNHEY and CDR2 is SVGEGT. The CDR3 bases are TGTGCCAGCAGTTATATTGACTATGGCTACACCTTC. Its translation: CASSYIDYGYTF.

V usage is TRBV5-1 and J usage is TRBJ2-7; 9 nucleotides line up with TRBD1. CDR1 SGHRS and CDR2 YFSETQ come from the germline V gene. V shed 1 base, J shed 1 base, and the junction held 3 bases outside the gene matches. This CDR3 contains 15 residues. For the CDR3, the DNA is TGCGCCAGCAGCTTGCGACAGGGGGGATCCTACGAGCAGTACTTC. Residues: CASSLRQGGSYEQYF.

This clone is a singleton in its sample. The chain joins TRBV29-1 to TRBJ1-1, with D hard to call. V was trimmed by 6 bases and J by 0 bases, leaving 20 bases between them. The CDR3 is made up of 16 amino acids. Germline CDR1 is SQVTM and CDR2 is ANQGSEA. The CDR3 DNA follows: TGCAGCGTCGAGGCCGCAGGCAGGCTCTTGAACACTGAAGCTTTCTTT. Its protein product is CSVEAAGRLLNTEAFF.

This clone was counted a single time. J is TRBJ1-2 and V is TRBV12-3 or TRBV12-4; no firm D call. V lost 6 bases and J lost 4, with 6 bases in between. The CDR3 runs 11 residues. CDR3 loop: CASSTGYGYTF. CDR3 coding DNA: TGTGCCAGCAGCACGGGCTATGGCTACACCTTC.

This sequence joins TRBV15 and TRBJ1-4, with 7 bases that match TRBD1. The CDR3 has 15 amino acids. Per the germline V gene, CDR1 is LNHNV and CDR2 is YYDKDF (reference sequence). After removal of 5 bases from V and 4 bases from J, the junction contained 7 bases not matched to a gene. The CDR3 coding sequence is TGTGCCACCAGCCCTCGACAGGGAAATAATGAAAAACTGTTTTTT. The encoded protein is CATSPRQGNNEKLFF.

CDR3 loop: CASSLVWARSFTDTQYF. For the CDR3, the DNA is TGTGCCAGCAGCTTAGTCTGGGCGCGTTCCTTCACAGATACGCAGTATTTT. This chain uses TRBV7-2 with TRBJ2-3; no clear D gene. The CDR3 is made up of 17 amino acids. Germline V gene data show CDR1 as SGHTA and CDR2 as FQGNSA. The V and J ends lost 1 base and 2 bases respectively, with 16 bases between them.

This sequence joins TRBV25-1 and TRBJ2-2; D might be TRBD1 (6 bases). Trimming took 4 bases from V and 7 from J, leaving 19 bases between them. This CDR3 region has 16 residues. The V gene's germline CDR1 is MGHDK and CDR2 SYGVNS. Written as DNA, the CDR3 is TGTGCCAGCAGTGGAACAGGGACCCTTCGAGTCGGGGAGCTGTTTTTT. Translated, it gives CASSGTGTLRVGELFF. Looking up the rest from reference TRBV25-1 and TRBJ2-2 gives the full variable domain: EADIYQTPRYLVIGTGKKITLECSQTMGHDKMYWYQQDPGMELHLIHYSYGVNSTEKGDLSSESTVSRIRTEHFPLTLESARPSHTSQYLCASSGTGTLRVGELFFGEGSRLTVL.